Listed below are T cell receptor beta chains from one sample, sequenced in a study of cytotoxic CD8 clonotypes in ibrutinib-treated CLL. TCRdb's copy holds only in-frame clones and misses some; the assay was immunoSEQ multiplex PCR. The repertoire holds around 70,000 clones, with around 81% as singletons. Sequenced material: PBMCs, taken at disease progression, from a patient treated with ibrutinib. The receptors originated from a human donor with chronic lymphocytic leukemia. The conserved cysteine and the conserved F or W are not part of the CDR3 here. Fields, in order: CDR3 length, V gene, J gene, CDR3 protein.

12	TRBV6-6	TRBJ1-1	ASSWSTGGTEAF
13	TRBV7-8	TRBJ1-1	ASSAQPSWNTEAF
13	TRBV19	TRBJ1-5	ASRGGAVGNQPQH
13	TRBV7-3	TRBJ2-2	ASSYSGTGNGELF
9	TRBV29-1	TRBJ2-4	SARAPNIQY
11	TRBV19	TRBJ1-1	ASSPGHSTEAF
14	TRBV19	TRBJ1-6	ASRGGTGSYNSPLH
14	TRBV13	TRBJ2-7	ASSFYRVGRTYEQY
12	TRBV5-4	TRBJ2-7	ASTVGPGIYEQY
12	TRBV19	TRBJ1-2	AIQPGGAGDGYT
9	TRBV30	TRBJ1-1	AWSVGTEAF
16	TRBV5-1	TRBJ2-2	ASSLDRGAPPNTGELF
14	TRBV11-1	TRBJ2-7	ASSLVLTGTIIGPY
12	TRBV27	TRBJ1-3	ASSLGRSGNTIY
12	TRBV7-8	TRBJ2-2	AILGRGNTGELF
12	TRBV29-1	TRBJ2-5	SVQFRTAQETQY
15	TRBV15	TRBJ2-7	ATSRGAAGAESYEQY
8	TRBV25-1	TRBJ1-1	ASSGHEAF
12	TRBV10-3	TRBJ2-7	AISESWVGYEQY
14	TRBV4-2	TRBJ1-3	ASSQVQGRPGNTIY
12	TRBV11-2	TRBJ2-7	ASSRSGTVYEQY
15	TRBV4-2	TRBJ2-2	ASSLQGLGANTGELF
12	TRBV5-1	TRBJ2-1	ASSLLAGESEQF
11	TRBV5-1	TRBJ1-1	ASSPPGNTEAF
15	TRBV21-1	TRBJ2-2	ASSKALRESGTGELF
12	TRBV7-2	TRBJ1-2	ASSRRDRGSGYT
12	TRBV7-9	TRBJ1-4	ASSPRTGNEKLF
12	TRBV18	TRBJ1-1	ASSPRRVGTEAF
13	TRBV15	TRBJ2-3	ATSTLAGATDTQY
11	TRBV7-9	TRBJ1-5	ASTTGSNQPQH
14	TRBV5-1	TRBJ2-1	ASSLELAGLGNEQF
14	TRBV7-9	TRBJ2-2	ASRPPGGDKTGELF
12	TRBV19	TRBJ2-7	ASSIYAGSYEQY
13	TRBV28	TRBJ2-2	ASTPSGQGAGELF
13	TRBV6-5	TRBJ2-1	ASSIQGGGYNEQF
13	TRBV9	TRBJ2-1	ASSVGQGALNEQF
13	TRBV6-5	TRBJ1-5	ASSLDRGPSQPQH
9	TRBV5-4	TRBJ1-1	ASSDGLVAF
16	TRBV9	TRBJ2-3	ASSPRGLAGESTDTQY
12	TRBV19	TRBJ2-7	ASSIRGTAYEQY